This TCR beta chain stems from a study of blood T cells in healthy people across ages. Primed by a sample-barcoded 5' primer and a J-beta primer mix, a second PCR proceeded for about 6 to 11 cycles. A single record per CDR3 protein comes from TCRdb applying MiXCR to the 5' RACE reads. This sample has approximately 1.5 million distinct CDR3 sequences, with about 35% found just once. This CDR3 has 15 residues. The germline V gene has CDR1 DFQATT and CDR2 SNEGSKA (reference sequence). V shed 6 bases and J 3 bases; nucleotides not matched to a gene: 12. The sample consisted of blood. This sequence joins TRBV20-1 and TRBJ1-2, with 8 nucleotides matching TRBD1. The sequence was obtained from a woman in her 30s in good health. The CDR3 DNA reads TGCAGTGCCAGCCCCACAGGGGGTATTGACTATGGCTACACCTTC. Protein product: CSASPTGGIDYGYTF.